This TCR beta chain originates from a study of regulatory T cells in long-lasting Graves disease. CDR3 regions were amplified by Arm-PCR using iRepertoire HTBI primers to build TCR beta libraries. TCRdb re-analysed the multiplex PCR reads in MiXCR, keeping a single row per CDR3 protein. This sample yields approximately 470,000 distinct CDR3 sequences, of which 15% to 20% are seen a single time; 12% belongs to the top ten. The time point here: newly diagnosed GD, antithyroid drugs for less than 3 months. Preparation of the TCR library used RNA extracted from PBMCs. The CDR3 is made up of 16 amino acids. Per germline, CDR1 MDHEN and CDR2 SYDVKM. Unmatched junction bases numbered 5, after V lost 2 bases and J lost 5 bases. This clonotype was found many times. These data are also associated with another study on T cells in Graves' hyperthyroidism and ophthalmopathy.

The material sequenced was peripheral blood mononuclear cells (PBMCs), taken at new diagnosis, from a patient treated with antithyroid drugs. V usage is TRBV28 and J usage is TRBJ2-2, with 10 bases fitting TRBD1. The receptor comes from a man in his forties with Graves disease. CDR3 loop: CASSLPGQGLTGELFF. Here the CDR3 DNA reads TGTGCCAGCAGTTTACCGGGACAGGGGTTAACCGGGGAGCTGTTTTTT.